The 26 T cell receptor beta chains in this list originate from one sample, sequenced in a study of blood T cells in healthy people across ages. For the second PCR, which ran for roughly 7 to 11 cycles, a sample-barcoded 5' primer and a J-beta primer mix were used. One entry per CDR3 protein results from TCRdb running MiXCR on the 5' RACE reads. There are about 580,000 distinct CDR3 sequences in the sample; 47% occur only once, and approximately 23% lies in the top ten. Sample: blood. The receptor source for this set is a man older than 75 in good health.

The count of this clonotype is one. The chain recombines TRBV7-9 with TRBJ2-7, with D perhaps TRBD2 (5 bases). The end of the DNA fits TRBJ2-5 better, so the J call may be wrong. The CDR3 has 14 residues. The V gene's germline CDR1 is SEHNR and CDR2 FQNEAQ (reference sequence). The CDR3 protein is CASSLRLSVETQYF. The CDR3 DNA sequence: TGTGCCAGCAGCCTACGCCTTAGCGTAGAGACCCAGTACTTC.

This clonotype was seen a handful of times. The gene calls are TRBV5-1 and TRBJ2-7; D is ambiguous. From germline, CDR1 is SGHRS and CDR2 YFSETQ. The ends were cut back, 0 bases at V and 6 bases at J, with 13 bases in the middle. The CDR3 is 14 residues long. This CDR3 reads CASSLDGVLGEQYF. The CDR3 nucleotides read TGCGCCAGCAGCTTGGATGGGGTGTTGGGCGAGCAGTACTTC.

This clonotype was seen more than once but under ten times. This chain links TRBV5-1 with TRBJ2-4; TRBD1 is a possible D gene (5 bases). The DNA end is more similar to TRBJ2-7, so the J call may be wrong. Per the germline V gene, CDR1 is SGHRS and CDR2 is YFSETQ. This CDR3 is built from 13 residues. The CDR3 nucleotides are TGCGCCAGCAGCTTTCAGGGAAATGGCGAGCAGTACTTC. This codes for CASSFQGNGEQYF.

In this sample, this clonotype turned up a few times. In DNA, the CDR3 is TGCGCCAGCAGCAAAGGGGACAGGGGGCTCAACGAGCAGTACTTC. This translates into CASSKGDRGLNEQYF. The V call is TRBV4-1, the J call TRBJ2-5; TRBD1 matches at 12 bases. The assigned J gene may be wrong: the sequence end matches TRBJ2-7 better. The germline gives CDR1 MGHRA, CDR2 YSYEKL. There are 15 residues in the CDR3.

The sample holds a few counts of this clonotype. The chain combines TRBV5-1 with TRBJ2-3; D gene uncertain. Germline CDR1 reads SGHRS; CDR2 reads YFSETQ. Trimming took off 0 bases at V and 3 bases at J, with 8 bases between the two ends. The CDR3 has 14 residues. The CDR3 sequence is CASSLAARTDTQYF. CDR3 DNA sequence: TGCGCCAGCAGCTTGGCGGCTAGAACAGATACGCAGTATTTT.

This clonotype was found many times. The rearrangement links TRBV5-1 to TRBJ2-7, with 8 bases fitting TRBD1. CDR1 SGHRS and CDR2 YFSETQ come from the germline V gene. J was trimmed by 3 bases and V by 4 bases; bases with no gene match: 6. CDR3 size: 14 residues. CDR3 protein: CASSLGQASYEQYF. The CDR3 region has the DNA TGCGCCAGCAGCCTGGGACAGGCTAGCTACGAGCAGTACTTC.

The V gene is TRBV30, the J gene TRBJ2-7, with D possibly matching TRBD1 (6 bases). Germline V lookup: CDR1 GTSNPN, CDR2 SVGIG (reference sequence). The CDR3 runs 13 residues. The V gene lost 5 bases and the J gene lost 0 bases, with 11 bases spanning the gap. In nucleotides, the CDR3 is TGTGCCTGGGTGGACAGTCACTCCTACGAGCAGTACTTC. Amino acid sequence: CAWVDSHSYEQYF. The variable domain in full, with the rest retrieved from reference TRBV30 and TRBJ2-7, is SQTIHQWPATLVQPVGSPLSLECTVEGTSNPNLYWYRQAAGRGLQLLFYSVGIGQISSEVPQNLSASRPQDRQFILSSKKLLLSDSGFYLCAWVDSHSYEQYFGPGTRLTVT.

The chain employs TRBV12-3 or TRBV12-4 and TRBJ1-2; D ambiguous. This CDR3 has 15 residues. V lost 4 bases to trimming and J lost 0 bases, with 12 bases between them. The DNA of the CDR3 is TGTGCCAGCAGTTCTCGGTCCCAGGCTAACTATGGCTACACCTTC. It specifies CASSSRSQANYGYTF.

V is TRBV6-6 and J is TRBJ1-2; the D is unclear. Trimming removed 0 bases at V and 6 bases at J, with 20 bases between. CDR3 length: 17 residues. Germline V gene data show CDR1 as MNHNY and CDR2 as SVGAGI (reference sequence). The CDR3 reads CASSYSVSGSGLHGYTF. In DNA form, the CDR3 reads TGTGCCAGCAGTTACTCCGTTTCAGGCAGCGGTCTACATGGCTACACCTTC.

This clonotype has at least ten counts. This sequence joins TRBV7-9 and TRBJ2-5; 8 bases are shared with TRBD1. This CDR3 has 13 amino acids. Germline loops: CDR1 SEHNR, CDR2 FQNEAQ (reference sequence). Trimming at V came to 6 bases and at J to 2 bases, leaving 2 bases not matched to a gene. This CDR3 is CASSRTGQETQYF. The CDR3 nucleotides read TGTGCCAGCAGTCGGACAGGGCAAGAGACCCAGTACTTC.

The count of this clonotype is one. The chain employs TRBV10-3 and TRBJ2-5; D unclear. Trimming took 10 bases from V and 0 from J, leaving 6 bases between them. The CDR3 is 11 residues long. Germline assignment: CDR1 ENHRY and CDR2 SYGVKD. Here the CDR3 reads CASKDQETQYF. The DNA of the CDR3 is TGTGCCAGCAAGGACCAAGAGACCCAGTACTTC.

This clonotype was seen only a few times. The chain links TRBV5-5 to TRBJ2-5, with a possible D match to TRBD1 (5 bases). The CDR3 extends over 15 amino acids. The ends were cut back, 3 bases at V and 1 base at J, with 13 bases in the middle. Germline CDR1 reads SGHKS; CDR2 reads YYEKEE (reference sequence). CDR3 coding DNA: TGTGCCAGCAGCTCTCCCGGACATTTCCAAGAGACCCAGTACTTC. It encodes CASSSPGHFQETQYF.

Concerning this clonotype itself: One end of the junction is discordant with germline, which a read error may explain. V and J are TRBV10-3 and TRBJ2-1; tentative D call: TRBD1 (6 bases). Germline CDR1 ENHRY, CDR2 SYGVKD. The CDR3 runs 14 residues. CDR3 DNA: TGTGCCATCAGTGGCTCGGACGGGGACAAGGAGCAGTTCTTC. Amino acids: CAISGSDGDKEQFF.

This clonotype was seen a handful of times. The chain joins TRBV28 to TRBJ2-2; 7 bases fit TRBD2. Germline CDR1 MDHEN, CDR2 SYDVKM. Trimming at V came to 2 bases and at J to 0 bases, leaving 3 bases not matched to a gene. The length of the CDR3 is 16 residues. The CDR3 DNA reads TGTGCCAGCAGTTTAGGCCTAGCGGCGAACACCGGGGAGCTGTTTTTT. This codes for CASSLGLAANTGELFF.

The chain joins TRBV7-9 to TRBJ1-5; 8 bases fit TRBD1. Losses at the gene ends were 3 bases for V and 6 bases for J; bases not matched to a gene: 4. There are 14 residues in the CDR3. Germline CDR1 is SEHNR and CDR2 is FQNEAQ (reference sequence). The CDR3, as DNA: TGTGCCAGCAGCTTGCAGGGGGCTTTTCAGCCCCAGCATTTT. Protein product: CASSLQGAFQPQHF.

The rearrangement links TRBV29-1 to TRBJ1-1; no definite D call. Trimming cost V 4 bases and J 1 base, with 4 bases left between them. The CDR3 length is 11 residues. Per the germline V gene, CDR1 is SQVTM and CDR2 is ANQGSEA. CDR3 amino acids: CSVARNTEAFF. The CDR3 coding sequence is TGCAGCGTTGCCCGGAACACTGAAGCTTTCTTT.

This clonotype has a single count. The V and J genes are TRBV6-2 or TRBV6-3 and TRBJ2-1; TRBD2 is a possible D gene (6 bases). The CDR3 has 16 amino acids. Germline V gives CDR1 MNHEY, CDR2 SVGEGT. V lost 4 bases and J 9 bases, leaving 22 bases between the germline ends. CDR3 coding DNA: TGTGCCAGCAGTTTCGCAGTGCGCGGGACCCTCGGTGAGCAGTTCTTC. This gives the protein CASSFAVRGTLGEQFF.

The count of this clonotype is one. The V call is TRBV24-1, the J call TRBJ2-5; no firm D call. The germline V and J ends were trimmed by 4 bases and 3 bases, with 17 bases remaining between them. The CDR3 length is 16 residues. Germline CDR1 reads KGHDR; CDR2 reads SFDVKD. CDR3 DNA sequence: TGTGCCACCAGTGACCACCAGACAAGGTTGAAAGAGACCCAGTACTTC. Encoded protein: CATSDHQTRLKETQYF.

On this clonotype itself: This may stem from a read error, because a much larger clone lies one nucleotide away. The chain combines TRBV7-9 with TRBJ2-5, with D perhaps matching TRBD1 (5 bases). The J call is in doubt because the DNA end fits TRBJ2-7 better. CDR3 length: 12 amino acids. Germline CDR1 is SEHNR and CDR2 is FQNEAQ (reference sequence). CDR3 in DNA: TGTGCCAGCGGTTACAGGAGCTACGAGCAGTACTTC. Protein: CASGYRSYEQYF.

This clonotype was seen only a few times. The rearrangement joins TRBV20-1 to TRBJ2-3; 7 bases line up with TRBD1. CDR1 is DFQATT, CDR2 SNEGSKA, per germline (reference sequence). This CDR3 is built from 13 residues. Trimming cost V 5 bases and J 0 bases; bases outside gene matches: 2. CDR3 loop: CSAQTGSTDTQYF. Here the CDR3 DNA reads TGCAGTGCTCAGACAGGGAGCACAGATACGCAGTATTTT.

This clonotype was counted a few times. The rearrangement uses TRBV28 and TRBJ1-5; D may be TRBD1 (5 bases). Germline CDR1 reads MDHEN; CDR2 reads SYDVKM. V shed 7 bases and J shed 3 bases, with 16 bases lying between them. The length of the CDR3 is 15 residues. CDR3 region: CASNPEAGHNQPQHF. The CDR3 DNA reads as TGTGCCAGCAACCCGGAGGCAGGGCACAATCAGCCCCAGCATTTT.

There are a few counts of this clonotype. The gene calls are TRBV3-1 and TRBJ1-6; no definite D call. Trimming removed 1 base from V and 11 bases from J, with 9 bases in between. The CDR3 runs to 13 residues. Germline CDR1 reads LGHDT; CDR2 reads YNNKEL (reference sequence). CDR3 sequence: CASSQGLVPPLHF. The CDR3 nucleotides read TGTGCCAGCAGCCAAGGCTTGGTGCCACCCCTCCACTTT.

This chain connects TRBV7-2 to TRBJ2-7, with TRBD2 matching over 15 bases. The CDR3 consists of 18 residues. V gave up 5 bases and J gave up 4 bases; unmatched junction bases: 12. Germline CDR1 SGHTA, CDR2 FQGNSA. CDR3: CASSPGLAGGQVLYEQYF. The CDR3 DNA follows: TGTGCCAGCAGCCCGGGACTAGCGGGAGGCCAAGTCCTTTACGAGCAGTACTTC.

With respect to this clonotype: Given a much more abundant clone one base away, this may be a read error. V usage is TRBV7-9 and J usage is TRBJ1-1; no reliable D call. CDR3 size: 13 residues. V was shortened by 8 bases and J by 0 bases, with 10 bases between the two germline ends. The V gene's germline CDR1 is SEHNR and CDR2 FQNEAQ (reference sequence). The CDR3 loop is CASCVGMNTEAFF. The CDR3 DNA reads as TGTGCCAGCTGCGTGGGGATGAACACTGAAGCTTTCTTT.

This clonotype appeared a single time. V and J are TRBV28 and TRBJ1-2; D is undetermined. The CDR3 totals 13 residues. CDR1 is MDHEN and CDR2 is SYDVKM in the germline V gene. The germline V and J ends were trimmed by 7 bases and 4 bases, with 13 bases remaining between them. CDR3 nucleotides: TGTGCCAGCACACGGATGGAAGTCTATGGCTACACCTTC. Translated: CASTRMEVYGYTF.

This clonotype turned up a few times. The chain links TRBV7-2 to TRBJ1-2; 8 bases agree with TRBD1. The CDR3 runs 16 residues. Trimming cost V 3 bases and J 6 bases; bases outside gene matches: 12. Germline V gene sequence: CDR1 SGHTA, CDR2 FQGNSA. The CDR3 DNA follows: TGTGCCAGCAGCTTTCATTACGGGACAGGAGAAGATGGCTACACCTTC. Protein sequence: CASSFHYGTGEDGYTF.